This TCR beta chain was found in a study of cytomegalovirus exposure and HLA in healthy donors. Comments on this clone: Its antigen is not identified.

This CDR3 contains 13 residues. Trimming stripped 5 bases from V and 8 bases from J, with 15 bases between. The germline V gene encodes CDR1 GTSNPN and CDR2 SVGIG (reference sequence). Study outcomes and limitations: It was reported that the classifier diagnosed cytomegalovirus status with high specificity and sensitivity in both the original and validation cohorts.

Measured with immunoSEQ multiplex PCR; TCRdb has only the in-frame clones, and not every one. The sample consists of around 170,000 clones, more than 75% of them appearing once. The donors were in the approximately 120-subject validation cohort; that cohort was separate from the roughly 680-subject first cohort. Sequencing input: PBMCs. The sequence was collected from a young man in good health and CMV-seronegative. The chain carries TRBV30 and TRBJ1-4; TRBD1 is a possible D gene (6 bases). CDR3 nucleotides: TGTGCCTGGCAACAGGGAATATACGAAAAACTGTTTTTT. It is translated as CAWQQGIYEKLFF.